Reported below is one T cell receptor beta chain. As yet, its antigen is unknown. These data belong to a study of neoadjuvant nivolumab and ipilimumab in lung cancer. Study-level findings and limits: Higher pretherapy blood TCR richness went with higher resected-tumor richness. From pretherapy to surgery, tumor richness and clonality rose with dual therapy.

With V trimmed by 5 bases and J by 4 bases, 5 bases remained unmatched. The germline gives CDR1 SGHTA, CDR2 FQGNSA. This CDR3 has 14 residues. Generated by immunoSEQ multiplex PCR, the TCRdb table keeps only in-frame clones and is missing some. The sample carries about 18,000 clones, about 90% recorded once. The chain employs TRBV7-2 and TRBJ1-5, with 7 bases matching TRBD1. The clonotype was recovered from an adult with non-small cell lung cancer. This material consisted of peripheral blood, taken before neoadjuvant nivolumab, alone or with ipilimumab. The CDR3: CASSTTGDNQPQHF. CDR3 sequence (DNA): TGTGCCAGCAGCACAACAGGGGATAATCAGCCCCAGCATTTT.